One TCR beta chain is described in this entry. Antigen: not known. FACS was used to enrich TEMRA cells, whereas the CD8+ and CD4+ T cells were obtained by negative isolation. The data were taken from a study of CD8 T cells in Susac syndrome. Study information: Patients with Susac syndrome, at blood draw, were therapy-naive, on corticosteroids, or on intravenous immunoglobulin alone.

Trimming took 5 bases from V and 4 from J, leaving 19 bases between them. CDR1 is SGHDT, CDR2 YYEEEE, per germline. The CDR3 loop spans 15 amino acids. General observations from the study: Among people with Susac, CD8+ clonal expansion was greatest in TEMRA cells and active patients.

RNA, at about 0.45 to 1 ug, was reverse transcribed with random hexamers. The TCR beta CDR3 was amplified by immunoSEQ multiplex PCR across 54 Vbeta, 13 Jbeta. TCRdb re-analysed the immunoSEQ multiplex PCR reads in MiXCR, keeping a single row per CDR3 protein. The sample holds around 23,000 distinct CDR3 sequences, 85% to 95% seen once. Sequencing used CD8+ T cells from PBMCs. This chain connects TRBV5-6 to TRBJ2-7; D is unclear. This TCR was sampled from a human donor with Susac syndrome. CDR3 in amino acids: CASRRGRQEGYEQYF. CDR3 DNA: TGTGCCAGCAGACGTGGCAGGCAGGAAGGATACGAGCAGTACTTC. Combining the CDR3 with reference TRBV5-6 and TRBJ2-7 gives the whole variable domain DAGVTQSPTHLIKTRGQQVTLRCSPKSGHDTVSWYQQALGQGPQFIFQYYEEEERQRGNFPDRFSGHQFPNYSSELNVNALLLGDSALYLCASRRGRQEGYEQYFGPGTRLTVT.